These T cell receptor beta chains were read from a single sample in a study of cytomegalovirus exposure and HLA in healthy donors. Profiling relied on immunoSEQ multiplex PCR, and the TCRdb table lists in-frame clones only, not all of them. The sample totals some 71,000 clones; its top ten clones hold more than 1.5%. Sequencing was performed on PBMCs. These receptors were obtained from a woman under 40 in good health and CMV-seronegative. The CDR3 runs from the conserved cysteine through the conserved F or W.

>TRBV7-3|TRBJ1-5
CASSPPGGQEKQPQHF
>TRBV30|TRBJ1-6
CAWSVVERGRSPLHF
>TRBV7-3|TRBJ2-4
CASSLTPDRAQVQYF
>TRBV28|TRBJ2-7
CASINSRGDYEQYF
>TRBV10-2|TRBJ2-7
CASSELAYYEQYF
>TRBV6-9|TRBJ2-1
CASGLCYNEQFF
>TRBV28|TRBJ2-2
CASLGTANTGELFF
>TRBV5-1|TRBJ2-5
CASSLVRADNQETQYF
>TRBV29-1|TRBJ1-1
CSVAGTVNTEAFF
>TRBV5-1|TRBJ2-2
CASSPDRAMPGELFF
>TRBV4-1|TRBJ2-7
CASSQESSSYEQYF
>TRBV4-1|TRBJ1-5
CASSQDHPTELYQPQHF